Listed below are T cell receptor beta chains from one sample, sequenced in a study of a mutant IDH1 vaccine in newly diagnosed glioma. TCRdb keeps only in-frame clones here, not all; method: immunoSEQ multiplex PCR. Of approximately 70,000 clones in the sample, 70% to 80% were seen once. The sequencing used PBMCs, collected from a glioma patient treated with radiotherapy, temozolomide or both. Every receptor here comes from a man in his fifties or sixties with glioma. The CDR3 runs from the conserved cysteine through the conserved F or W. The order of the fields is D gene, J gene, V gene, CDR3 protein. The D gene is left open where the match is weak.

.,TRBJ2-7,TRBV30,CAWSLGSTYEQYF
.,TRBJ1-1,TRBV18,CASSLAEGLDTEAFF
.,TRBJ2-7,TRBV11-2,CASSFRVAVLDEQYF
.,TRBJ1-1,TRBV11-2,CASSQFMNTEAFF
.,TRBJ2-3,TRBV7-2,CASIPDTGTDTQYF
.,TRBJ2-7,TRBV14,CASSQARGGFSEQYF
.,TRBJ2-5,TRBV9,CASSVGGGGYGETQYF
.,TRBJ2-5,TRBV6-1,CASSAGQETQYF
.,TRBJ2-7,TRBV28,CASSLPGAPSYEQYF
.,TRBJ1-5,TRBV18,CASSPRGTVPNQPQHF
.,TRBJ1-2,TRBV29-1,CSVLPFLGQGYTF
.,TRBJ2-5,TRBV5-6,CASSSGTPGETQYF
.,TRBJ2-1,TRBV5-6,CASSSNNEQFF
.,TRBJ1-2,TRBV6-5,CASSYRDNYGYTF
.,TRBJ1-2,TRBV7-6,CASSLGDKERDYGYTF
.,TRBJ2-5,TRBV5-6,CASSLNTGGLGVTQYF
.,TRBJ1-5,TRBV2,CASSWDSNQPQHF
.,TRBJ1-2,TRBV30,CAWSPPQGYTF
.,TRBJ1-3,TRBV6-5,CASSYSRLANTIYF
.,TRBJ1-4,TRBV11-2,CASSAQGGREEKLFF
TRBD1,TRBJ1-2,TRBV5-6,CASSSTGGGYTF
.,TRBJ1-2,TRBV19,CASSIKQLLPNYGYTF
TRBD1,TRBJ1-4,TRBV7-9,CASSWRGQGDEKLFF
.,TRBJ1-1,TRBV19,CASSIPPVAFF
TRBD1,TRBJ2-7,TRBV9,CASSVEGQAGQGAWEQYF
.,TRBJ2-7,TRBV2,CASSVGGAYEQYF
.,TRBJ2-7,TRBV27,CASSLSNTAYEQYF